This T cell receptor (beta chain) comes out of a study of cytomegalovirus exposure and HLA in healthy donors. PCR amplification relied on 60 Vbeta primers (plus 13 Jbeta primers). TCRdb's copy holds only in-frame clones and misses some; the assay was immunoSEQ multiplex PCR. The sample has fewer than 40,000 clones; more than 60% are singletons. Germline V gives CDR1 MDHEN, CDR2 SYDVKM. Trimming cost V 3 bases and J 2 bases; bases outside gene matches: 7. This CDR3 has 16 residues. The sequencing input was PBMCs. This TCR came from a man in his forties or fifties in good health and CMV-seropositive. The chain links TRBV28 to TRBJ1-5; TRBD1 aligns across 7 bases. CDR3 loop: CASSLEQGVGNQPQHF. For the CDR3, the DNA is TGTGCCAGCAGTTTGGAGCAGGGGGTGGGCAATCAGCCCCAGCATTTT.